Shown below are 3 T cell receptor beta chains from a single sample sequenced in a study of cytomegalovirus exposure and HLA in healthy donors listed by TCRdb under 2017. Receptors were amplified or captured by the immunoSEQ multiplex PCR assay. TCRdb holds this immuneACCESS table with in-frame rearrangements only. Some clones are missing; in checked studies, unresolved V genes explain under half, and the rest has no known cause. This sample has approximately 300,000 clones in its table, and 75% to 90% of those were observed once. Together, the top ten hold roughly 1.2% of the sample. Material for sequencing was PBMCs. The source is a woman in her thirties in good health and CMV-seropositive.

This clone has just one count. The rearrangement links TRBV6-6 to TRBJ1-5; TRBD1 is a possible D gene (5 bases). V was trimmed by 0 bases and J by 6 bases, leaving 12 bases between them. CDR3 length: 15 residues. Per germline, CDR1 MNHNY and CDR2 SVGAGI (reference sequence). CDR3 nucleotide sequence: TGTGCCAGCAGTTACTCGAGGGGTTTGATTCAGCCCCAGCATTTT. This codes for CASSYSRGLIQPQHF.

V and J are TRBV5-6 and TRBJ2-3, with D perhaps TRBD1 (5 bases). V dropped 3 bases and J dropped 0 bases, with 5 bases sitting between them. Germline loops: CDR1 SGHDT, CDR2 YYEEEE. This CDR3 has 13 residues. CDR3 sequence (DNA): TGTGCCAGCAGCTGGACAAGCACAGATACGCAGTATTTT. The encoded protein is CASSWTSTDTQYF.

V is TRBV29-1 and J is TRBJ2-7; 12 bases line up with TRBD2. V shed 0 bases, J shed 4 bases, and the junction held 4 bases outside the gene matches. Germline V gives CDR1 SQVTM, CDR2 ANQGSEA. The length of the CDR3 is 15 residues. The CDR3 nucleotides are TGCAGCGTTGAAGATCCCGGACTAGCGGGGTACGAGCAGTACTTC. Amino acids: CSVEDPGLAGYEQYF.